This TCR beta chain was sequenced in a study of blood T cell repertoires in COVID-19. V was clipped by 1 base and J by 4 bases, with 13 bases between them. The CDR3 is 16 residues long. Germline V lookup: CDR1 MNHNS, CDR2 SASEGT. Clones were sequenced by immunoSEQ multiplex PCR, and TCRdb holds only the in-frame ones, with some missing. This table has 45,000 or so clones, roughly nine tenths appearing once. Sequenced sample: peripheral blood. This sequence was found in a man aged 40-50 years with active COVID-19. The gene calls are TRBV6-1 and TRBJ2-2, with a weak D call TRBD2 (6 bases). CDR3: CASSEGWGRRTGELFF. The CDR3 nucleotides read TGTGCCAGCAGTGAAGGTTGGGGGAGGCGCACCGGGGAGCTGTTTTTT.